This TCR beta chain was profiled in a study of blood T cell repertoires in COVID-19. The wider study: T cells, B-cell-depleted T cells, or PBMCs provided the cDNA or gDNA that served as material.

The age range of participants was about 18 to 100 years, with residence in about two dozen US areas. Two negative PCRs, clearance, or symptom resolution were required of recovered Cohort 3 donors. This CDR3 has 14 residues. V was pared by 0 bases and J by 2 bases, with 6 bases between. Germline CDR1 is MNHNS and CDR2 is SASEGT. Authors' processing steps: Using reference gene primer amplification, nucleated cell counts were estimated. Clones were read by immunoSEQ multiplex PCR, and TCRdb kept only the in-frame ones, dropping some. The V and J calls and clone size are taken from that table; D and trimming were inferred from the DNA. This sample has about 210,000 clones, with approximately 78% found just once.

This receptor was identified in a man aged 35 to 55 who had recovered from COVID-19. The V and J genes are TRBV6-1 and TRBJ2-3; D not resolved. What was sequenced was PBMCs or T cells enriched from blood (not recorded which). The CDR3 bases are TGTGCCAGCAGTGAAGCGGAGAACACAGATACGCAGTATTTT. It yields the protein CASSEAENTDTQYF.